What follows describes a single T cell receptor (beta chain). In the original processing: Nucleated cell counts were estimated from reference gene primer amplification. TCRdb's copy holds only in-frame clones and misses some; the assay was immunoSEQ multiplex PCR. The DNA gave D and trimming, while V, J and clone size come from that table. In the table there are about 73,000 clones, roughly 81% of which are singletons. Germline CDR1 is MDHEN and CDR2 is SYDVKM. V lost 8 bases and J lost 6; bases outside the gene matches: 9. The CDR3 covers 14 residues. The sample originates from a study of blood T cell repertoires in COVID-19. On the study more broadly: Spain, Italy and the United States supplied samples that represented acute and convalescent COVID-19. T cells, B-cell-depleted T cells, or PBMCs supplied cDNA or gDNA.

This chain joins TRBV28 and TRBJ1-4, with 7 nucleotides matching TRBD1. The receptor comes from a woman between 70 and 85 years old with acute or convalescent COVID-19. Specimen: peripheral blood. The DNA for the CDR3 is TGTGCCAGCGGACCGGCCGACAGGGATGAAAAACTGTTTTTT. This encodes CASGPADRDEKLFF.